These 18 T cell receptor beta chains were sequenced from one sample in a study of T cell responses to AZD1222 COVID-19 vaccine. Sequencing used immunoSEQ multiplex PCR; TCRdb keeps in-frame clones, though not all of them. The sample shows 45,000 to 55,000 clones, around four fifths of them seen only once. The sequenced sample was peripheral blood, obtained on day 0 of MenACWY control vaccination. The receptors stem from an adult in good health.

The chain links TRBV7-9 to TRBJ1-5; D is possibly TRBD1 (6 bases). V lost 1 base to trimming and J lost 1 base, with 11 bases between them. The CDR3 extends over 16 amino acids. Germline V lookup: CDR1 SEHNR, CDR2 FQNEAQ (reference sequence). DNA of the CDR3: TGTGCCAGCAGCTTAGAAGGACAGTTAAGCAATCAGCCCCAGCATTTT. Protein sequence: CASSLEGQLSNQPQHF.

The gene calls are TRBV28 and TRBJ2-6; no reliable D call. From germline, CDR1 is MDHEN and CDR2 SYDVKM. The CDR3 has 16 residues. Deletions cut 6 bases from V and 0 bases from J, with 12 bases between. As DNA, the CDR3 is TGTGCCAGCAGCTCCTTTAAGCACTCTGGGGCCAACGTCCTGACTTTC. The encoded protein is CASSSFKHSGANVLTF. Using reference TRBV28 and TRBJ2-6 for the parts outside the CDR3, the full variable domain is DVKVTQSSRYLVKRTGEKVFLECVQDMDHENMFWYRQDPGLGLRLIYFSYDVKMKEKGDIPEGYSVSREKKERFSLILESASTNQTSMYLCASSSFKHSGANVLTFGAGSRLTVL.

The chain couples TRBV4-1 to TRBJ2-5; the D is unclear. The CDR3 totals 16 residues. V was clipped by 3 bases and J by 4 bases, with 18 bases between them. Germline CDR1 reads MGHRA; CDR2 reads YSYEKL. The CDR3 bases are TGCGCCAGCAGCCATGGCCTTGTACCCGTGCGAGAGACCCAGTACTTC. Its translation is CASSHGLVPVRETQYF.

In this sample, this clone turned up many times. The CDR3 sequence: CASSQEAGWESPLHF. The CDR3 coding sequence is TGTGCCAGCAGCCAAGAGGCAGGGTGGGAGTCACCCCTCCACTTT. The rearrangement joins TRBV3-1 (or the pseudogene TRBV3-2) to TRBJ1-6, with D perhaps TRBD1 (5 bases). Germline V CDR1 and CDR2: LGHDT, YNNKEL (reference sequence). The CDR3 runs 15 residues. V was pared by 0 bases and J by 10 bases, with 13 bases between.

V is TRBV2 and J is TRBJ1-6; D unresolved. CDR3 length: 15 residues. Germline V gene lookup returns CDR1 SNHLY and CDR2 FYNNEI. V was clipped by 2 bases and J by 10 bases, with 15 bases between them. CDR3 loop: CASSERPSVGSPLHF. CDR3 in DNA: TGTGCCAGCAGTGAAAGGCCCTCGGTTGGCTCACCCCTCCACTTT. The whole variable domain, remainder taken from reference TRBV2 and TRBJ1-6, is EPEVTQTPSHQVTQMGQEVILRCVPISNHLYFYWYRQILGQKVEFLVSFYNNEISEKSEIFDDQFSVERPDGSNFTLKIRSTKLEDSAMYFCASSERPSVGSPLHFGNGTRLTVT.

This clone has only a few counts. The chain joins TRBV7-9 to TRBJ2-5, with D uncertain. V lost 3 bases and J lost 2, with 4 bases in between. The CDR3 length is 12 residues. Germline values: CDR1 SEHNR, CDR2 FQNEAQ (reference sequence). This CDR3 is CASSLGQETQYF. As DNA, the CDR3 is TGTGCCAGCAGCTTGGGTCAAGAGACCCAGTACTTC. Looking up the rest from reference TRBV7-9 and TRBJ2-5 gives the full variable domain: DTGVSQNPRHKITKRGQNVTFRCDPISEHNRLYWYRQTLGQGPEFLTYFQNEAQLEKSRLLSDRFSAERPKGSFSTLEIQRTEQGDSAMYLCASSLGQETQYFGPGTRLLVL.

This chain uses TRBV18 with TRBJ2-3, with unresolved D. Germline lookup yields CDR1 KGHSH and CDR2 LQKENI. The CDR3 totals 14 residues. Deletions cut 3 bases from V and 1 base from J, with 8 bases between. The CDR3 spells CASSPLPGTDTQYF. For the CDR3, the DNA is TGTGCCAGCTCACCCCTCCCGGGCACAGATACGCAGTATTTT.

V usage is TRBV19 and J usage is TRBJ2-1; maybe TRBD1 (6 bases). The germline V gene encodes CDR1 LNHDA and CDR2 SQIVND (reference sequence). Trimming left V 6 bases short and J 6 bases short, with 15 bases between. CDR3 size: 14 residues. Written as DNA, the CDR3 is TGTGCCAGTAGGCTACAGGGACCGGTCAATGAGCAGTTCTTC. Translated: CASRLQGPVNEQFF.

The chain joins TRBV18 to TRBJ2-1; 9 positions agree with TRBD2. Per the germline V gene, CDR1 is KGHSH and CDR2 is LQKENI. V was clipped by 4 bases and J by 5 bases; unmatched bases: 6. The CDR3 runs 15 residues. The DNA for the CDR3 is TGTGCCAGCTCACTCGAGCGGGGGGCCAACAATGAGCAGTTCTTC. This codes for CASSLERGANNEQFF.

The rearrangement uses TRBV4-2 and TRBJ1-1; TRBD1 aligns across 7 bases. Germline trimming cut 4 bases from V and 6 bases from J; bases unmatched to any gene: 8. Germline lookup yields CDR1 LGHNA and CDR2 YNFKEQ. The CDR3 loop spans 14 amino acids. The CDR3 nucleotides are TGTGCCAGCAGCCCTCAGGGGGGGGCATCTGAAGCTTTCTTT. This encodes CASSPQGGASEAFF.

This chain joins TRBV18 and TRBJ1-1; D is possibly TRBD1 (6 bases). The V gene's germline CDR1 is KGHSH and CDR2 LQKENI. The V gene lost 3 bases and the J gene lost 0 bases, with 17 bases spanning the gap. This CDR3 spans 17 amino acids. The CDR3 protein is CASSPGQTTFMNTEAFF. DNA of the CDR3: TGTGCCAGCTCACCCGGACAGACAACATTCATGAACACTGAAGCTTTCTTT.

The chain employs TRBV5-4 and TRBJ1-2; tentative D call: TRBD1 (5 bases). CDR3 length equals 13 residues. V was clipped by 0 bases and J by 5 bases, with 8 bases between them. From germline, CDR1 is SGHNT and CDR2 YYREEE (reference sequence). DNA for the CDR3: TGTGCCAGCAGCTTGGGCGACAGTTATGGCTACACCTTC. Amino acids: CASSLGDSYGYTF.

The rearrangement links TRBV27 to TRBJ1-6; the D is unclear. Germline V gene data show CDR1 as MNHEY and CDR2 as SMNVEV (reference sequence). This CDR3 contains 12 residues. The ends were cut back, 1 base at V and 9 bases at J, with 4 bases in the middle. The CDR3 spells CASSLLSSPLHF. The CDR3, as DNA: TGTGCCAGCAGTTTATTGAGTTCACCCCTCCACTTT.

The chain employs TRBV5-6 and TRBJ2-5, with 9 nucleotides matching TRBD2. Germline-derived CDR1 and CDR2 are SGHDT and YYEEEE. There are 14 residues in the CDR3. V was clipped by 9 bases and J by 2 bases; unmatched bases: 8. The CDR3 region has the DNA TGTGCCACGAGCGGGGGGTATTATCAAGAGACCCAGTACTTC. Its translation is CATSGGYYQETQYF.

About this clone itself: The junction does not match germline at one end; this may be a read error. This chain uses TRBV4-2 with TRBJ2-7, with 7 bases fitting TRBD2. CDR3 length: 16 amino acids. CDR1 is LGHNA and CDR2 is YNFKEQ in the germline V gene. This CDR3 is CASSQVPGLVSHEQYF. CDR3 DNA: TGTGCCAGCAGCCAAGTCCCAGGACTAGTCTCCCACGAGCAGTACTTC.

This clone has just a few counts. CDR3 sequence reads: CSVEDGYLRGYTF. CDR3 sequence (DNA): TGCAGCGTTGAAGACGGCTACTTGAGAGGCTACACCTTC. The genes are TRBV29-1 and TRBJ1-2; D is unclear. V was clipped by 0 bases and J by 8 bases, with 13 bases between them. CDR1 and CDR2 from the germline V gene are SQVTM and ANQGSEA. The CDR3 is made up of 13 amino acids.

The chain joins TRBV6-4 to TRBJ2-1; 11 bases fit TRBD2. Germline V lookup: CDR1 MRHNA, CDR2 SNTAGT. This CDR3 spans 15 amino acids. Trimming took 8 bases from V and 4 from J; bases not matched to a gene: 7. CDR3 in DNA: TGTGCCAGCGCCTCACTAGCGGGGGATTACAATGAGCAGTTCTTC. It encodes CASASLAGDYNEQFF.

The chain carries TRBV6-2 or TRBV6-3 and TRBJ2-1; D remains ambiguous. Germline assignment: CDR1 MNHEY and CDR2 SVGEGT. Trimming shortened V by 5 bases and J by 7 bases, and 6 bases separated the two germline ends. This CDR3 spans 11 amino acids. DNA of the CDR3: TGTGCCAGCAGTAAGGTAAATGAGCAGTTCTTC. This codes for CASSKVNEQFF.